These 4 T cell receptor beta chains share one sample of origin, sequenced in a study of Ad26.COV2.S vaccination and SARS-CoV-2 variants. The treatment is: about 20 received Ad26.COV2.S at low or high dose, single or two shots; about 5 received placebo; per-sample allocation not given. Samples were taken on day 63 after the first vaccine or placebo injection. The assay was immunoSEQ multiplex PCR, and TCRdb's table has in-frame clones only and misses some. The sample comprises hundreds of thousands of clones, 70% to 90% of which are singletons, and nearly 1.5% rests with the top ten. The sample consisted of peripheral blood, taken in a trial of Ad26.COV2.S vaccine versus placebo. All receptors derive from a person aged 18 to 59 who received the Ad26.COV2.S COVID-19 vaccine or a placebo.

The CDR3 region has the DNA TGTGCCAGCAGCCTTCTAGCGGGGGGCGTCTCCTACAATGAGCAGTTCTTC. It yields the protein CASSLLAGGVSYNEQFF. The chain recombines TRBV9 with TRBJ2-1, with TRBD2 matching over 11 bases. CDR1 and CDR2 from the germline V gene are SGDLS and YYNGEE. The CDR3 length is 17 residues. Trimming removed 4 bases from V and 0 bases from J; junction bases left unmatched: 6.

This clone was observed once. The same CDR3 also results from other DNA sequences found in this sample. The rearrangement uses TRBV5-1 and TRBJ2-7; 10 bases agree with TRBD2. V dropped 0 bases and J dropped 4; count of bases not matched to a gene: 4. The CDR3 totals 15 residues. Germline V CDR1 and CDR2: SGHRS, YFSETQ. CDR3 coding DNA: TGCGCCAGCAGCTTGGGACTAGCGGGTGCTTACGAGCAGTACTTC. Protein sequence: CASSLGLAGAYEQYF.

The V and J genes are TRBV19 and TRBJ1-1; D possibly corresponds to TRBD1 (5 bases). The length of the CDR3 is 14 residues. CDR1 and CDR2 (germline): LNHDA, SQIVND (reference sequence). Trimming took off 3 bases at V and 3 bases at J, with 11 bases between the two ends. In nucleotides, the CDR3 is TGTGCCAGTAGTATCAAACAGGCATACACTGAAGCTTTCTTT. It codes for CASSIKQAYTEAFF.

The chain carries TRBV7-2 and TRBJ2-3; 9 bases match TRBD2. Per germline, CDR1 SGHTA and CDR2 FQGNSA. The J segment lost 6 bases and the V segment lost 1 base, leaving 5 bases of the junction unmatched. The CDR3 covers 15 residues. The CDR3 region is CASSLDGGGGDTQYF. The CDR3 DNA reads as TGTGCCAGCAGCTTAGATGGCGGGGGGGGCGATACGCAGTATTTT.